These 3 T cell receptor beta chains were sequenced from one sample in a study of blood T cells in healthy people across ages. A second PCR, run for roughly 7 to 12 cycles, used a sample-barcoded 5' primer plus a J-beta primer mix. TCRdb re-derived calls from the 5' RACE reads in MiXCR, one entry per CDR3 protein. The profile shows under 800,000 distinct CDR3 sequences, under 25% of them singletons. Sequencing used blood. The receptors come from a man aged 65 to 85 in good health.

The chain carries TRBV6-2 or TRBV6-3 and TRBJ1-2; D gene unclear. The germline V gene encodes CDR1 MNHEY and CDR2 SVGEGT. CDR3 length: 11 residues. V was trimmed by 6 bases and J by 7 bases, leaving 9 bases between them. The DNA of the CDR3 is TGTGCCAGCAGCTTCGGGGTTGGCTACACCTTC. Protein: CASSFGVGYTF.

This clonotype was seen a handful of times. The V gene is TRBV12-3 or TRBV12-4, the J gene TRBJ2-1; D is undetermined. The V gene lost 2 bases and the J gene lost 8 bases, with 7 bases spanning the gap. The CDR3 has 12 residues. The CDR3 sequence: CASSLSLDEQFF. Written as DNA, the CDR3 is TGTGCCAGCAGTTTAAGCCTGGATGAGCAGTTCTTC.

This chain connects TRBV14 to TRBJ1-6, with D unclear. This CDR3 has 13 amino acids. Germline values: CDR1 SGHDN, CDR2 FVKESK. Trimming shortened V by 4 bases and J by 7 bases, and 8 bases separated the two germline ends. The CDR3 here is CASSPGNNSPLHF. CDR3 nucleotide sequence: TGTGCCAGCAGCCCGGGCAACAATTCACCCCTCCACTTT.